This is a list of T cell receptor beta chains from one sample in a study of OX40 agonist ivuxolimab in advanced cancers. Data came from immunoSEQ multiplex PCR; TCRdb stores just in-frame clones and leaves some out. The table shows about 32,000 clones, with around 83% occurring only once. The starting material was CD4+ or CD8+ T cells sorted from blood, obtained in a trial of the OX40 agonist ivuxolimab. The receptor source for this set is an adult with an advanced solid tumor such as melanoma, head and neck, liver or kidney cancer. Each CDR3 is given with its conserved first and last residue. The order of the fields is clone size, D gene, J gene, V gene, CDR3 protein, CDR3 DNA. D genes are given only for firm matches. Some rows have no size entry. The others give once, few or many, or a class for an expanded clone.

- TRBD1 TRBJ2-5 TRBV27 CASSLLGQGILETQYF TGTGCCAGCAGTTTACTCGGACAGGGCATCCTGGAGACCCAGTACTTC
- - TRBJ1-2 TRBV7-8 CASSSSSTENYGYTF TGTGCCAGCAGCTCCTCTTCTACAGAGAACTATGGCTACACCTTC
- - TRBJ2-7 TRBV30 CAWSVGLGLNEQYF TGTGCCTGGAGTGTAGGTCTGGGCCTGAACGAGCAGTACTTC
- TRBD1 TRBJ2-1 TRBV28 CASRPGQGAPYNEQFF TGTGCCAGCAGGCCTGGACAGGGGGCGCCATACAATGAGCAGTTCTTC
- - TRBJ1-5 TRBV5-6 CASSPQGGQPQHF TGTGCCAGCAGCCCACAGGGCGGTCAGCCCCAGCATTTT
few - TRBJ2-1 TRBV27 CASTLGGEQFF TGTGCCAGCACCCTAGGAGGTGAGCAGTTCTTC
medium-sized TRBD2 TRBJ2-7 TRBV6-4 CASSDGTSGSEQYF TGTGCCAGCAGTGACGGGACTAGCGGGAGCGAGCAGTACTTC
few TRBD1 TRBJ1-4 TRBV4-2 CASSQEPLGQGYEKLFF TGTGCCAGCAGCCAAGAGCCCCTGGGACAGGGATATGAAAAACTGTTTTTT
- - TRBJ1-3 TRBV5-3 CARSFAGANSGNTIYF TGTGCCAGAAGCTTCGCGGGGGCGAACTCTGGAAACACCATATATTTT
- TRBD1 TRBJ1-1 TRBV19 CASSRQGVTEAFF TGTGCCAGTAGCAGACAGGGGGTAACTGAAGCTTTCTTT
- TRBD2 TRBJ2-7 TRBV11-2 CASSYQAGMAYEQYF TGTGCCAGCAGCTACCAAGCGGGGATGGCCTACGAGCAGTACTTC
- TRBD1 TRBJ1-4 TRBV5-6 CASSLAQGANEKLFF TGTGCCAGCAGCTTGGCCCAGGGGGCTAATGAAAAACTGTTTTTT
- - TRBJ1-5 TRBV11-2 CASSLGGNRRPQHF TGTGCCAGCAGCTTAGGAGGTAACAGGCGGCCCCAGCATTTT
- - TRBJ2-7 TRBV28 CASSQVGQSYEQYF TGTGCCAGCAGCCAGGTTGGGCAGAGCTACGAGCAGTACTTC
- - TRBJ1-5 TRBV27 CASSLRRNQPQHF TGTGCCAGCAGTTTGCGGCGGAATCAGCCCCAGCATTTT
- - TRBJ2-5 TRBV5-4 CASSPWTGQETQYF TGTGCCAGCAGCCCGTGGACGGGTCAAGAGACCCAGTACTTC
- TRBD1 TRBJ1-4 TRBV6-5 CASSYSYRGKGEKLFF TGTGCCAGCAGTTATTCCTACAGGGGGAAGGGGGAAAAACTGTTTTTT
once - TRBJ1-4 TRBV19 CASSIAEDSWNEKLFF TGTGCCAGTAGTATAGCTGAGGACAGCTGGAATGAAAAACTGTTTTTT
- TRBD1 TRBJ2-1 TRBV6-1 CASRRDRTNEQFF TGTGCCAGCAGGAGGGACAGGACAAATGAGCAGTTCTTC
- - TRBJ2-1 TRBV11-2 CASSLGPGPNNEQFF TGTGCCAGCAGCTTAGGACCGGGACCCAACAATGAGCAGTTCTTC
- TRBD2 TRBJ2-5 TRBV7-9 CASSQGLAGGTQYF TGTGCCAGCAGCCAAGGACTAGCGGGGGGGACCCAGTACTTC
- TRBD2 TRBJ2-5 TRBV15 CATSRDSLPGLADQETQYF TGTGCCACCAGCAGAGATTCCCTCCCGGGACTAGCGGATCAAGAGACCCAGTACTTC
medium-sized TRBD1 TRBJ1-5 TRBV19 CASSSGTANQPQHF TGTGCCAGTAGTTCAGGGACAGCCAATCAGCCCCAGCATTTT
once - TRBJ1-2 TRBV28 CASSLPYRDFYGYTF TGTGCCAGCAGTTTGCCCTACCGGGACTTCTATGGCTACACCTTC
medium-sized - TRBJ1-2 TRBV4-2 CASSQEDRPKEGYTF TGTGCCAGCAGCCAGGAAGACAGGCCGAAGGAGGGCTACACCTTC
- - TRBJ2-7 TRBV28 CASSFLRESSYEQYF TGTGCCAGCAGTTTCCTACGGGAGTCCTCCTACGAGCAGTACTTC
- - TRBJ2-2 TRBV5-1 CASSSSPGANTGELFF TGCGCCAGCAGCTCCTCGCCCGGGGCGAACACCGGGGAGCTGTTTTTT
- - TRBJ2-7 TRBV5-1 CASSPRGGDYEQYF TGCGCCAGCAGCCCCAGGGGAGGAGACTACGAGCAGTACTTC
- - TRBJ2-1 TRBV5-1 CASSNGGPYNEQFF TGCGCCAGCAGCAATGGGGGTCCCTACAATGAGCAGTTCTTC
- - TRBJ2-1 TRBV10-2 CASINWDLEQFF TGCGCCAGCATTAACTGGGACCTTGAGCAGTTCTTC
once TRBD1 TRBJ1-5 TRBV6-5 CASSVGTAYQPQHF TGTGCCAGCAGTGTAGGGACAGCCTATCAGCCCCAGCATTTT
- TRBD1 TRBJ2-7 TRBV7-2 CASSLGGQGGSYEQYF TGTGCCAGCAGCTTAGGGGGACAGGGAGGAAGCTACGAGCAGTACTTC
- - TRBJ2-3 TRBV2 CASRATGADTQYF TGTGCCAGCAGAGCAACTGGGGCAGATACGCAGTATTTT
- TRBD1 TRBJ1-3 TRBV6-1 CASRERQGAGNTIYF TGTGCCAGCAGGGAACGACAGGGGGCTGGAAACACCATATATTTT
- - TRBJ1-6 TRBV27 CASSFGGINSPLHF TGTGCCAGCAGTTTTGGGGGCATCAATTCACCCCTCCACTTT
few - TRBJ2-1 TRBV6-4 CASSATESNEQFF TGTGCCAGCAGTGCGACAGAGTCTAATGAGCAGTTCTTC
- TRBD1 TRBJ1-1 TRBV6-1 CASRKTGGGTEAFF TGTGCCAGCAGGAAGACAGGGGGCGGCACTGAAGCTTTCTTT
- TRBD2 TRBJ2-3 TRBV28 CASSITSGRDASTDTQYF TGTGCCAGCAGTATAACTAGCGGGAGGGATGCTAGCACAGATACGCAGTATTTT
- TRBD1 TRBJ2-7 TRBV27 CASSKQGTEQYF TGTGCCAGCAGTAAACAGGGGACCGAGCAGTACTTC
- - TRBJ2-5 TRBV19 CASSIDGNRARETQYF TGTGCCAGTAGTATAGATGGGAACAGGGCTAGGGAGACCCAGTACTTC
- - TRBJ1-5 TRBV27 CASSDFRDGNQPQHF TGTGCCAGCAGTGATTTCCGGGACGGCAATCAGCCCCAGCATTTT
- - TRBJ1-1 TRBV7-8 CASSLVDRNTEAFF TGTGCCAGCAGCTTAGTTGACAGGAACACTGAAGCTTTCTTT
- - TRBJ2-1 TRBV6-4 CASSLRGAEYNEQFF TGTGCCAGCAGTTTGCGCGGAGCGGAGTACAATGAGCAGTTCTTC
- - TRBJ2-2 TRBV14 CASSQYTGELFF TGTGCCAGCAGCCAGTACACCGGGGAGCTGTTTTTT
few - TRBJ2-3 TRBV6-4 CASSVGGGTDTQYF TGTGCCAGCAGTGTCGGCGGGGGCACAGATACGCAGTATTTT
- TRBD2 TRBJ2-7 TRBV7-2 CASSLYPGTSGRADEQYF TGTGCCAGCAGCCTATACCCCGGGACTAGCGGGAGGGCCGACGAGCAGTACTTC
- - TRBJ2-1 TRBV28 CASSSEPTNYNEQFF TGTGCCAGCAGTTCCGAGCCGACTAACTACAATGAGCAGTTCTTC
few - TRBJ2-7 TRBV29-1 CSVYLEVSSYEQYF TGCAGCGTTTACTTGGAGGTGAGCTCCTACGAGCAGTACTTC
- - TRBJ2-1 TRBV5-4 CASSRETVSYSYNEQFF TGTGCCAGCAGCCGGGAAACAGTGAGCTACTCCTACAATGAGCAGTTCTTC
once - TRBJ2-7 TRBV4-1 CASSQDRGSYEQYF TGCGCCAGCAGCCAAGATCGGGGCAGCTACGAGCAGTACTTC
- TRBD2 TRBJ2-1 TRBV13 CASGLSGTSFRNEQFF TGTGCCAGCGGCCTCTCCGGGACTAGTTTCCGCAATGAGCAGTTCTTC
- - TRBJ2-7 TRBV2 CASSPRLEVVYEQYF TGTGCCAGCAGCCCTAGATTGGAGGTGGTCTACGAGCAGTACTTC
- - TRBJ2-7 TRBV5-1 CASSLFDGYYEQYF TGCGCCAGCAGCTTGTTTGACGGATACTACGAGCAGTACTTC
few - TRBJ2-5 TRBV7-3 CASSLSGSETQYF TGTGCCAGCAGCTTATCCGGTTCTGAGACCCAGTACTTC
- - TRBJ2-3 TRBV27 CASSLRRVKSTDTQYF TGTGCCAGCAGTTTAAGACGGGTGAAGAGCACAGATACGCAGTATTTT